The 26 T cell receptor beta chains presented below share a single source sample, sequenced in a study of T cell responses to AZD1222 COVID-19 vaccine. Profiling relied on immunoSEQ multiplex PCR, and the TCRdb table lists in-frame clones only, not all of them. Altogether about 110,000 clones are present, roughly 87% being singletons, with the ten largest covering around 3.3%. This specimen consisted of peripheral blood, obtained on day 0 of AZD1222 vaccination. The receptors stem from an adult in good health.

The rearrangement uses TRBV5-5 and TRBJ1-6, with D unclear. V was shortened by 5 bases and J by 5 bases, with 17 bases between the two germline ends. In germline, CDR1 is SGHKS, CDR2 YYEKEE (reference sequence). There are 16 residues in the CDR3. The CDR3 here is CASRAGPSGDNSPLHF. The CDR3, as DNA: TGTGCCAGCAGGGCTGGACCGTCTGGTGATAATTCACCCCTCCACTTT.

This clone was picked up a small number of times. This chain connects TRBV6-2 or TRBV6-3 to TRBJ2-1; perhaps TRBD2 as D (5 bases). CDR1 MNHEY and CDR2 SVGEGT come from the germline V gene. V was clipped by 3 bases and J by 15 bases, with 15 bases between them. The CDR3 totals 12 residues. Here the CDR3 reads CASSYYGLSSFF. In DNA, the CDR3 is TGTGCCAGCAGTTATTACGGACTGAGCTCGTTCTTC.

This clone came up once. The chain has TRBV4-2 and TRBJ2-1, with D possibly being TRBD2 (5 bases). CDR1 is LGHNA and CDR2 is YNFKEQ in the germline V gene. The V end was cut by 3 bases, the J end by 8 bases, with 23 bases between. The CDR3 length is 17 residues. CDR3 residues: CASSQGPADEPPYEQFF. The CDR3 bases are TGTGCCAGCAGCCAGGGCCCAGCGGACGAGCCCCCTTATGAGCAGTTCTTC.

This sequence joins TRBV7-2 and TRBJ1-5; D is undetermined. This CDR3 has 13 residues. Between the trimmed V and J ends, which lost 1 base and 7 bases, there was a span of 8 bases. Germline CDR1 and CDR2: SGHTA and FQGNSA. CDR3 loop: CASSLVAEQPQHF. In DNA, the CDR3 is TGTGCCAGCAGCTTAGTCGCGGAACAGCCCCAGCATTTT.

The chain couples TRBV5-4 to TRBJ2-7, with 9 bases lining up with TRBD2. With 5 bases clipped from V and 3 bases from J, the junction kept 3 bases outside the gene matches. CDR1 and CDR2 from the germline V gene are SGHNT and YYREEE (reference sequence). This CDR3 contains 13 residues. DNA of the CDR3: TGTGCCAGCAGGGTAGCGGGGGACTACGAGCAGTACTTC. It specifies CASRVAGDYEQYF.

The chain is built from TRBV19 and TRBJ1-5, with 9 bases matching TRBD1. Germline CDR1 LNHDA, CDR2 SQIVND (reference sequence). The V and J ends lost 11 bases and 0 bases, in that order; junction bases with no gene match: 17. This CDR3 spans 18 amino acids. The CDR3 DNA is TGTGCCGGAGGGCCCGGGACAGGGTCAGCCTATAGCAATCAGCCCCAGCATTTT. It yields the protein CAGGPGTGSAYSNQPQHF.

The chain uses TRBV6-2 or TRBV6-3 and TRBJ2-2, with D unclear. The germline V and J ends were trimmed by 0 bases and 2 bases, with 10 bases remaining between them. The CDR3 has 16 amino acids. CDR1 and CDR2 from the germline V gene are MNHEY and SVGEGT. The CDR3 sequence is CASSYSQVFNTGELFF. The CDR3 nucleotides are TGTGCCAGCAGTTACTCACAAGTTTTTAACACCGGGGAGCTGTTTTTT.

The chain carries TRBV28 and TRBJ1-3; unclear D gene. CDR1 and CDR2 from the germline V gene are MDHEN and SYDVKM. V lost 6 bases, J lost 0 bases, and 15 bases lay in between. The CDR3 is 16 residues long. The CDR3 loop reads CASSPWKRNSGNTIYF. The CDR3 DNA sequence: TGTGCCAGCAGCCCGTGGAAGAGGAACTCTGGAAACACCATATATTTT.

This chain uses TRBV28 with TRBJ1-1, with D possibly matching TRBD1 (6 bases). The CDR3 contains 14 residues. Germline values: CDR1 MDHEN, CDR2 SYDVKM. Between the trimmed V and J ends, which lost 6 bases and 2 bases, there was a span of 13 bases. CDR3 sequence reads: CASSTTGSNTEAFF. CDR3 nucleotides: TGTGCCAGCAGCACTACAGGGAGCAACACTGAAGCTTTCTTT.

V usage is TRBV5-4 and J usage is TRBJ2-1; TRBD2 agrees at 9 bases. Trimming removed 4 bases from V and 4 bases from J; junction bases left unmatched: 6. Germline V lookup: CDR1 SGHNT, CDR2 YYREEE (reference sequence). The CDR3 totals 15 residues. CDR3 nucleotide sequence: TGTGCCAGCAGCCTCGGGCTAGCGGGGTACAATGAGCAGTTCTTC. Translating gives CASSLGLAGYNEQFF.

The CDR3 sequence is CASSSLGSGDYEQYF. The CDR3 DNA follows: TGTGCCAGCAGTTCCTTAGGGTCAGGGGATTACGAGCAGTACTTC. The V gene is TRBV27, the J gene TRBJ2-7, with D maybe TRBD1 (6 bases). The CDR3 extends over 15 amino acids. Trimming shortened V by 4 bases and J by 4 bases, and 17 bases separated the two germline ends. The germline V gene encodes CDR1 MNHEY and CDR2 SMNVEV (reference sequence).

The chain recombines TRBV7-3 with TRBJ2-1, with 7 bases identical to TRBD2. With 6 bases clipped from V and 6 bases from J, the junction kept 8 bases outside the gene matches. Germline CDR1 and CDR2: SGHTA and FQGTGA. CDR3 size: 14 residues. The CDR3 nucleotides are TGTGCCAGCAGGTCGGGGAGGGAGGGCAATGAGCAGTTCTTC. Encoded protein: CASRSGREGNEQFF.

The chain carries TRBV18 and TRBJ1-5; TRBD1 matches 8 bases. V gave up 4 bases and J gave up 1 base; unmatched junction bases: 3. This CDR3 is 15 amino acids long. The germline CDR1 and CDR2 sequences are KGHSH and LQKENI. CDR3 in DNA: TGTGCCAGCTCACAGTGGACAGGGAGCAATCAGCCCCAGCATTTT. Its protein product is CASSQWTGSNQPQHF.

The chain recombines TRBV21-1 with TRBJ2-3; the D segment call TRBD2 is taken from the table without a DNA check. TRBV21-1 constitutes a pseudogene. The CDR3 covers 14 residues. CDR3 nucleotides: TGTGCCAGCAGCAGCCGGGATAGCACAGATACGCAGTATTTT. This gives the protein CASSSRDSTDTQYF.

The chain employs TRBV14 and TRBJ2-7; D is possibly TRBD1 or TRBD2 (5 bases each). CDR3 length: 14 residues. Germline V gene data show CDR1 as SGHDN and CDR2 as FVKESK. V was shortened by 5 bases and J by 5 bases, with 16 bases between the two germline ends. Here the CDR3 DNA reads TGTGCCAGCAGCGTGGTCGGACGGGGACACGAGCAGTACTTC. It encodes CASSVVGRGHEQYF.

The chain employs TRBV7-2 and TRBJ2-1; either TRBD1 or TRBD2 may fit D (5 bases each). V was cut by 4 bases and J by 0 bases, with 13 bases left in between. The CDR3 spans 16 residues. Germline lookup yields CDR1 SGHTA and CDR2 FQGNSA. The CDR3 sequence: CASSSSGTSSYNEQFF. The CDR3 region has the DNA TGTGCCAGCAGCTCATCCGGGACCAGCTCCTACAATGAGCAGTTCTTC.

This clone has more than one count but fewer than ten. This chain connects TRBV7-9 to TRBJ1-1; D is uncertain. Per the germline V gene, CDR1 is SEHNR and CDR2 is FQNEAQ (reference sequence). V lost 1 base to trimming and J lost 4 bases, with 7 bases between them. This CDR3 spans 13 amino acids. In DNA, the CDR3 is TGTGCCAGCAGCTTAGAACGTGGCACTGAAGCTTTCTTT. It translates to CASSLERGTEAFF.

The gene calls are TRBV2 and TRBJ2-5; 8 bases are a match to TRBD1. The CDR3 length is 15 residues. The germline V gene encodes CDR1 SNHLY and CDR2 FYNNEI. J gave up 5 bases and V 6 bases, and 11 bases lay outside the gene matches. DNA of the CDR3: TGTGCCAGCAGACAAAGGACAGGGCAGGGGGAGACCCAGTACTTC. Protein product: CASRQRTGQGETQYF.

This chain connects TRBV2 to TRBJ2-1; 12 bases match TRBD2. This CDR3 has 16 residues. V trimming: 0 bases; J trimming: 7 bases; junction bases outside the gene matches: 4. Per the germline V gene, CDR1 is SNHLY and CDR2 is FYNNEI. This CDR3 reads CASSEALLAGGNEQFF. For the CDR3, the DNA is TGTGCCAGCAGTGAAGCGTTGCTAGCGGGAGGGAATGAGCAGTTCTTC.

The gene calls are TRBV19 and TRBJ1-5; TRBD1 might be the D (5 bases). Germline V CDR1 and CDR2: LNHDA, SQIVND (reference sequence). The CDR3 spans 12 residues. V was pared by 7 bases and J by 7 bases, with 11 bases between. The chain's CDR3 is CASNIGGQPQHF. CDR3 sequence (DNA): TGTGCCAGTAATATTGGGGGGCAGCCCCAGCATTTT.

The chain uses TRBV28 and TRBJ1-1; 7 nucleotides agree with TRBD1. The CDR3 runs 14 residues. Trimming took 6 bases from V and 6 from J; bases not matched to a gene: 10. CDR1 and CDR2 from the germline V gene are MDHEN and SYDVKM. CDR3 DNA sequence: TGTGCCAGCAGAGGTCGACAGGGCGGATCTGAAGCTTTCTTT. This translates into CASRGRQGGSEAFF.

This clone has a handful of counts. This chain uses TRBV19 with TRBJ1-5; tentative D call: TRBD1 (5 bases). The CDR3 runs 17 residues. Trimming left V 6 bases short and J 6 bases short, with 24 bases between. Germline-derived CDR1 and CDR2 are LNHDA and SQIVND (reference sequence). The CDR3 here is CASSLGGAIGPGQPQHF. The CDR3 region has the DNA TGTGCCAGTAGCCTGGGTGGGGCTATTGGGCCAGGTCAGCCCCAGCATTTT.

This rearrangement joins TRBV5-1 to TRBJ1-2; D is undetermined. Per the germline V gene, CDR1 is SGHRS and CDR2 is YFSETQ. Trimming pared 4 bases from V and 4 bases from J, leaving 20 bases between. The CDR3 covers 16 residues. CDR3 DNA: TGCGCCAGCAGCCTGGCTGGCGGGGATAGAGTCTATGGCTACACCTTC. Its protein is CASSLAGGDRVYGYTF. The full variable domain, its missing parts supplied by reference TRBV5-1 and TRBJ1-2, is KAGVTQTPRYLIKTRGQQVTLSCSPISGHRSVSWYQQTPGQGLQFLFEYFSETQRNKGNFPGRFSGRQFSNSRSEMNVSTLELGDSALYLCASSLAGGDRVYGYTFGSGTRLTVV.

Here the CDR3 DNA reads TGTGCCAGCTTCTCTGGAAACACCATATATTTT. This translates into CASFSGNTIYF. The chain carries TRBV6-6 and TRBJ1-3; D remains ambiguous. This CDR3 is built from 11 residues. Per germline, CDR1 MNHNY and CDR2 SVGAGI (reference sequence). V was cut by 8 bases and J by 0 bases, with 2 bases left in between.

This chain links TRBV2 with TRBJ2-5; D possibly corresponds to TRBD1 (6 bases). V lost 8 bases, J lost 2 bases, and 15 bases lay in between. The CDR3 is made up of 14 amino acids. The germline CDR1 and CDR2 sequences are SNHLY and FYNNEI. Here the CDR3 DNA reads TGTGCCAGCCAGACAGGATTCTCACAAGAGACCCAGTACTTC. It codes for CASQTGFSQETQYF.

The V gene is TRBV11-1, the J gene TRBJ1-6; weak D call: TRBD1 (5 bases). The CDR3 contains 16 residues. V was trimmed by 5 bases and J by 5 bases, leaving 16 bases between them. The germline V gene encodes CDR1 SGHAT and CDR2 FQDESV (reference sequence). The CDR3 loop is CASSGGAGGHNSPLHF. CDR3 nucleotide sequence: TGTGCCAGCAGCGGGGGAGCCGGGGGACATAATTCACCCCTCCACTTT.